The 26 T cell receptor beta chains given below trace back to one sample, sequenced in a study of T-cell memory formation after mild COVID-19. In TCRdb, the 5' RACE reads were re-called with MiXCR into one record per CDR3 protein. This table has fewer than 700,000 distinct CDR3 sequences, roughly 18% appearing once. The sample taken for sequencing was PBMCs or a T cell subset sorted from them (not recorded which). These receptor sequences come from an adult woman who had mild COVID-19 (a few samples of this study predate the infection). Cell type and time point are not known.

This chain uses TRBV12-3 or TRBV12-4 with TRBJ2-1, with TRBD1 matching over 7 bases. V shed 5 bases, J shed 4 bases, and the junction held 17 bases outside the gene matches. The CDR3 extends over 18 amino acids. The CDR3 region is CASSGMTRGRVWYNEQFF. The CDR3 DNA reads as TGTGCCAGCAGTGGGATGACGAGGGGGCGCGTTTGGTACAATGAGCAGTTCTTC.

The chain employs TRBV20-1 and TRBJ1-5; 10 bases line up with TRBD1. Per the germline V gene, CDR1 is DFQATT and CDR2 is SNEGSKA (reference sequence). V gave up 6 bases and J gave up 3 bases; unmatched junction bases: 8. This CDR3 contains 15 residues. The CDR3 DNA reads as TGCAGTGCGCCCCCGGGACAGGGGAACAATCAGCCCCAGCATTTT. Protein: CSAPPGQGNNQPQHF.

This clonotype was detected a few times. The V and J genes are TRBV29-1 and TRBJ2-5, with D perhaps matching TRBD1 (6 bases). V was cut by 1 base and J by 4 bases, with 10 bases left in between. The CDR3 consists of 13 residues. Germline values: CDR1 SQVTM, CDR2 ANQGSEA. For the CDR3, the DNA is TGCAGCGTTGAAGCAGGCAGGGGAGAGACCCAGTACTTC. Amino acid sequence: CSVEAGRGETQYF.

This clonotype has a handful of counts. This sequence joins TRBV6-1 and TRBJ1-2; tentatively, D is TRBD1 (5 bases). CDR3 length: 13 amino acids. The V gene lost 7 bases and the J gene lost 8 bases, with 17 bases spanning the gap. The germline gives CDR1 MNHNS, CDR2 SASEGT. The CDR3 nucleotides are TGTGCCAGCAACCATGGGGGTGGTTGGGGCTACACCTTC. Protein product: CASNHGGGWGYTF.

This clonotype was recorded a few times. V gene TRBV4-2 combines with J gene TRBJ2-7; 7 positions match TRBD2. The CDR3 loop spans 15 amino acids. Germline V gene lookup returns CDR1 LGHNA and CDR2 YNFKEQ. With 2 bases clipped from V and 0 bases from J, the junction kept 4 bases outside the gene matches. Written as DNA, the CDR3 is TGTGCCAGCAGCCAAACAGCGGGGTTCTCCTACGAGCAGTACTTC. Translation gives CASSQTAGFSYEQYF.

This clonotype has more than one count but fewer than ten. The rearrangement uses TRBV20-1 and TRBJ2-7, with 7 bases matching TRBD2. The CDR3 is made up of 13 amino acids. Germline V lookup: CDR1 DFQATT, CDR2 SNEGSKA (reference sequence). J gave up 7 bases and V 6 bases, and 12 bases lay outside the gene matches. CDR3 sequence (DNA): TGCAGTGCCCCGTTGGCGGGAGCTCAGGAGCAGTACTTC. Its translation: CSAPLAGAQEQYF.

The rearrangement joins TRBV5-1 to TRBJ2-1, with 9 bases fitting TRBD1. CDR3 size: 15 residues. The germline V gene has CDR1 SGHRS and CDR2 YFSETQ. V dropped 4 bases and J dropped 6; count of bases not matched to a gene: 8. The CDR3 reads CASSRGDREGNEQFF. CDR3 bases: TGCGCCAGCAGCCGCGGGGACAGGGAGGGCAATGAGCAGTTCTTC. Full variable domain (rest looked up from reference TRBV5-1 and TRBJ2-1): KAGVTQTPRYLIKTRGQQVTLSCSPISGHRSVSWYQQTPGQGLQFLFEYFSETQRNKGNFPGRFSGRQFSNSRSEMNVSTLELGDSALYLCASSRGDREGNEQFFGPGTRLTVL.

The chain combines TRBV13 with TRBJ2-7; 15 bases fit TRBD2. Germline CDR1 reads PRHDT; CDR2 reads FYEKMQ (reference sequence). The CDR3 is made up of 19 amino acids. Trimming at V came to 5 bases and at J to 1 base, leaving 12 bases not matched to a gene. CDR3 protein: CASSPPRTSGREFSYEQYF. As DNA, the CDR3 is TGTGCCAGCAGCCCCCCCAGGACTAGCGGGAGGGAATTTTCCTACGAGCAGTACTTC.

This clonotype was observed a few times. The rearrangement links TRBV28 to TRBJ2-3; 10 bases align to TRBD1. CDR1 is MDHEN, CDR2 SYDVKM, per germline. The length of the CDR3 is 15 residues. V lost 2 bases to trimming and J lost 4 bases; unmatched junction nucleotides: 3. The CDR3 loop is CASSLDRGRADTQYF. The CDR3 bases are TGTGCCAGCAGTTTAGACAGGGGGCGGGCAGATACGCAGTATTTT.

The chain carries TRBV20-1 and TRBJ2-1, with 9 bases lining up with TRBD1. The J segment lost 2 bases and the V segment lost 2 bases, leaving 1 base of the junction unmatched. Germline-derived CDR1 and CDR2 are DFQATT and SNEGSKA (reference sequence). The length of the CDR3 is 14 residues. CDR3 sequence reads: CSARRQGAYNEQFF. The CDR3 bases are TGCAGTGCTAGACGACAGGGGGCCTACAATGAGCAGTTCTTC.

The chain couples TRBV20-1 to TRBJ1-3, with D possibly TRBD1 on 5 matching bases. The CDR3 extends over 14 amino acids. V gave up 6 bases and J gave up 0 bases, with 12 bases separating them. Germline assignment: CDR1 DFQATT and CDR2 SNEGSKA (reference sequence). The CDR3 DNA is TGCAGTGCCTCGGGACCCCCCTCTGGAAACACCATATATTTT. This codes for CSASGPPSGNTIYF.

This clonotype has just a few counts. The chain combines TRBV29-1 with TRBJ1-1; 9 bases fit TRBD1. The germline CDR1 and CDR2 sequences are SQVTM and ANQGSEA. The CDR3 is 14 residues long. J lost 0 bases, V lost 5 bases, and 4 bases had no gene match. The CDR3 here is CSVTGGDMNTEAFF. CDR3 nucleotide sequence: TGCAGCGTTACAGGGGGCGACATGAACACTGAAGCTTTCTTT.

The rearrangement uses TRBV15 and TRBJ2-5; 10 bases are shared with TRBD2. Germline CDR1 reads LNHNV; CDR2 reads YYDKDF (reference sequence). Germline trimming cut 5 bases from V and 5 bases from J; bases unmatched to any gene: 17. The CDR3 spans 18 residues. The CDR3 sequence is CATSLSPGLAGVGETQYF. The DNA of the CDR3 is TGTGCCACCAGCCTCTCCCCTGGGCTAGCGGGAGTGGGTGAGACCCAGTACTTC.

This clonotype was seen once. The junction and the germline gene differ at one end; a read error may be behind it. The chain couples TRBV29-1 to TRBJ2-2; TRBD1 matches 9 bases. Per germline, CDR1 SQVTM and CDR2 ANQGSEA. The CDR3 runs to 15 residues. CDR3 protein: CSVEGTGKSTGELFF. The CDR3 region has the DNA TGCAGCGTGGAAGGGACAGGGAAGAGCACCGGGGAGCTGTTTTTT.

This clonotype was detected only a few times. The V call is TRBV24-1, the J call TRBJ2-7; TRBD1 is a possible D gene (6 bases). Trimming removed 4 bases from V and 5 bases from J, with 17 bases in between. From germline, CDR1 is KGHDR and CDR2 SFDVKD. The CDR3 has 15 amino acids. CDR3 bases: TGTGCCACCAGTGACACCACAGGGTACGAAGACGAGCAGTACTTC. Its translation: CATSDTTGYEDEQYF.

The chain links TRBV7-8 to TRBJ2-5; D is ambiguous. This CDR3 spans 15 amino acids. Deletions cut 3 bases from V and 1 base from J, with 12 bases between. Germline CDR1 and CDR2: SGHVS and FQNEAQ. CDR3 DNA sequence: TGTGCCAGCAGCTTTACGGCATCGTTCCAAGAGACCCAGTACTTC. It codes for CASSFTASFQETQYF.

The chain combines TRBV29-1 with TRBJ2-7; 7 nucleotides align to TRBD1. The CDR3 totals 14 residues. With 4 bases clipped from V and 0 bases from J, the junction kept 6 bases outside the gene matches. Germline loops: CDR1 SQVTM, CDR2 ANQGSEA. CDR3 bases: TGCAGCGTTGGGGGGACAGACCGCTCCTACGAGCAGTACTTC. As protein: CSVGGTDRSYEQYF.

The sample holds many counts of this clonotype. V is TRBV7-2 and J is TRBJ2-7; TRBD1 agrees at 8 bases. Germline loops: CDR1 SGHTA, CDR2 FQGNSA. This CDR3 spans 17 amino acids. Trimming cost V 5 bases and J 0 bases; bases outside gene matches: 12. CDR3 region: CASSPTPGQAYSYEQYF. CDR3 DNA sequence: TGTGCCAGCAGCCCAACACCGGGACAGGCTTACTCCTACGAGCAGTACTTC.

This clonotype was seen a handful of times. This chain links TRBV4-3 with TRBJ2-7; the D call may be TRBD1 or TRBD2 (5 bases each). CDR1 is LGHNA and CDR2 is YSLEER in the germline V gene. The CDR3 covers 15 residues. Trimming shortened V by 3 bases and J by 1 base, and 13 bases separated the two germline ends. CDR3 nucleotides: TGCGCCAGCAGCCAGGGGCCGGGACCATCCTACGAGCAGTACTTC. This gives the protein CASSQGPGPSYEQYF.

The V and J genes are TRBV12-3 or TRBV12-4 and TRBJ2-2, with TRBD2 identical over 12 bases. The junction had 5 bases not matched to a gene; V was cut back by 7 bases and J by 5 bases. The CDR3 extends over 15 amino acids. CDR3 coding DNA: TGTGCCAGCACCCCCGGGACTAGCGGGACCGGGGAGCTGTTTTTT. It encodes CASTPGTSGTGELFF.

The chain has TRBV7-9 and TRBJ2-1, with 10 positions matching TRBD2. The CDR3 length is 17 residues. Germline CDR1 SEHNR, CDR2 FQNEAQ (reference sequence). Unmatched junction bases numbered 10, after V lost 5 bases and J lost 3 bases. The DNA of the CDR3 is TGTGCCAGCAGCGACTGGACTAGCGGTGACCTCTACAATGAGCAGTTCTTC. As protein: CASSDWTSGDLYNEQFF.

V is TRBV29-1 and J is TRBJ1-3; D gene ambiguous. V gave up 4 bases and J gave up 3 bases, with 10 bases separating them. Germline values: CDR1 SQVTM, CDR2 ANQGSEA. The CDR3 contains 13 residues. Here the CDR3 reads CSVVSGFGNTIYF. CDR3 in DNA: TGCAGCGTTGTTTCGGGGTTTGGAAACACCATATATTTT.

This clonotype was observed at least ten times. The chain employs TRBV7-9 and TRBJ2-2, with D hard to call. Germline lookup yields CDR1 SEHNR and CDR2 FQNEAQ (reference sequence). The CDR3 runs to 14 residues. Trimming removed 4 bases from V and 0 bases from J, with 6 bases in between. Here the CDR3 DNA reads TGTGCCAGCAGCTCCCGAACGAACACCGGGGAGCTGTTTTTT. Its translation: CASSSRTNTGELFF.

The CDR3 DNA is TGTGCCAGCAGCCAAGCCGACCGGTGGAACCATGGCTACACCTTC. Translation: CASSQADRWNHGYTF. This rearrangement joins TRBV14 to TRBJ1-2; no firm D call. The length of the CDR3 is 15 residues. CDR1 is SGHDN, CDR2 FVKESK, per germline. V was cut by 1 base and J by 6 bases, with 15 bases left in between.

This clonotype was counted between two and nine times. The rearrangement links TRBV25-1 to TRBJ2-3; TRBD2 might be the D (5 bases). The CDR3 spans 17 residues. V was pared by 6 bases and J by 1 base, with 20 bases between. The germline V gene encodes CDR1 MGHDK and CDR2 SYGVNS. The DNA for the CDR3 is TGTGCCAGCAGGGAAACCCTCCCAGCGGACCGCACAGATACGCAGTATTTT. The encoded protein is CASRETLPADRTDTQYF.

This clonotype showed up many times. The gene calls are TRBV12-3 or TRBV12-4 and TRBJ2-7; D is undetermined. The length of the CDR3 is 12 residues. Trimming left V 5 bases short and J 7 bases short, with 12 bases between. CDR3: CASSPSSGEQYF. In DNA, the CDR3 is TGTGCCAGCAGTCCCTCGTCTGGAGAGCAGTACTTC.